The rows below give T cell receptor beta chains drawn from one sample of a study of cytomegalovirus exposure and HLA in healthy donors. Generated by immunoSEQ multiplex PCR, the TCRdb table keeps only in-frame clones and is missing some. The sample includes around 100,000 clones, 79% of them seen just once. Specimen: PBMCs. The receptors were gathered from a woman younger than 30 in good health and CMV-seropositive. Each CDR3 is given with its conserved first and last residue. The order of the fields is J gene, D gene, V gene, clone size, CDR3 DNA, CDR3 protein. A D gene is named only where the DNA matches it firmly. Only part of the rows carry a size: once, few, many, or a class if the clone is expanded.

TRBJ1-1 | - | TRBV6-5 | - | TGTGCCAGCAGTTACGAGGGTGGGGCTGAAGCTTTCTTT | CASSYEGGAEAFF
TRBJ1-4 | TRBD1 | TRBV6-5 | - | TGTGCCAGCAAGACAGGGGTTGAAAAACTGTTTTTT | CASKTGVEKLFF
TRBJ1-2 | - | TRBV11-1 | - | TGTGCCAGCAGCAGGGGCAGAATGGATGGCTACACCTTC | CASSRGRMDGYTF
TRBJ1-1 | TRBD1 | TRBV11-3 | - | TGTGCCAGCAGCTTATTCGGGACAGCAGGGAACACTGAAGCTTTCTTT | CASSLFGTAGNTEAFF
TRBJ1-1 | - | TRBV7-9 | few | TGTGCCAGCAGTCAGTACAGGGAATCCACTGAAGCTTTCTTT | CASSQYRESTEAFF
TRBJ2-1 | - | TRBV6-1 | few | TGTGCCAGCAATATGGAGGAGGTCAATGAGCAGTTCTTC | CASNMEEVNEQFF
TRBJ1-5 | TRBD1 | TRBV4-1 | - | TGCGCCAGCAGCCAGAATCCGGGACAGGGGTATCAGCCCCAGCATTTT | CASSQNPGQGYQPQHF
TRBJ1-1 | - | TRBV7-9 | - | TGTGCCAGCAGCTTAGGCGGTGGTGGCAGGAACACTGAAGCTTTCTTT | CASSLGGGGRNTEAFF
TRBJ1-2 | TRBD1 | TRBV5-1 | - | TGCGCCAGCAGCATGGGACAGGGGGCGCGAGGCTACACCTTC | CASSMGQGARGYTF
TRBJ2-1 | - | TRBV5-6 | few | TGTGCCAGCAGCTTAGCGAGGAATGAGCAGTTCTTC | CASSLARNEQFF
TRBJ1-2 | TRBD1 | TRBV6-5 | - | TGTGCCAGCAGGGCGGACAGGGGCGGGAACTATGGCTACACCTTC | CASRADRGGNYGYTF
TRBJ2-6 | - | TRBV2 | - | TGTGCCAGCACCCCGACGGAGGTTAACTCTGGGGCCAACGTCCTGACTTTC | CASTPTEVNSGANVLTF
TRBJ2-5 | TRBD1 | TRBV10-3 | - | TGTGCCACTCATGCGACAGGGGGCCGAGAGACCCAGTACTTC | CATHATGGRETQYF
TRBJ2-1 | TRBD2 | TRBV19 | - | TGTGCCAGTAGTACCTCGCGACTAGCGGGAAGGGATGAGCAGTTCTTC | CASSTSRLAGRDEQFF
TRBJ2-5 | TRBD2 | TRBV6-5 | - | TGTGCCAGCACCGACGGGGGAGGGAAGACCCAGTACTTC | CASTDGGGKTQYF
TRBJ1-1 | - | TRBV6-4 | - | TGTGCCAGCAGGAGCCACACTGAAGCTTTCTTT | CASRSHTEAFF
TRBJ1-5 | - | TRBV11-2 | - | TGTGCCAGCAGCCTCCACCCTAACGGTCAGCCCCAGCATTTT | CASSLHPNGQPQHF
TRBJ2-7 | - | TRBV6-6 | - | TGTGCCAGCCTTAGCTCCTACGAGCAGTACTTC | CASLSSYEQYF
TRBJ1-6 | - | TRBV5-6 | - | TGTGCCAGCAGCTTGGGCGCTTCCTATAATTCACCCCTCCACTTT | CASSLGASYNSPLHF
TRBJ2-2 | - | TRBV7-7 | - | TGTGCTAGCAGCTTATCCGCGGCGAACACCGGGGAGCTGTTTTTT | CASSLSAANTGELFF
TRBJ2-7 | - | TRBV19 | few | TGTGCCAGTAGTCCCCTCGTAAAATTCTACGAGCAGTACTTC | CASSPLVKFYEQYF
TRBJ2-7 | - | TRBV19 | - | TGTGCCAGTAGTATGCTGGCTAGCCGGCCCTACGAGCAGTACTTC | CASSMLASRPYEQYF
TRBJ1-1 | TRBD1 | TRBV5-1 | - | TGCGCCAGCAGCTCCCCCGGGACAGTGAACACTGAAGCTTTCTTT | CASSSPGTVNTEAFF
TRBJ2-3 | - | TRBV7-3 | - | TGTGCCAGCAGCTTAACAGCGGGCGGGTACACAGATACGCAGTATTTT | CASSLTAGGYTDTQYF
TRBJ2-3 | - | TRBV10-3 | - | TGTGCCATCAGCCCGGTGGTACCCACAGATACGCAGTATTTT | CAISPVVPTDTQYF
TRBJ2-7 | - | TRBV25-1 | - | TGTGCCAGCAGTGAATCGGGGGGCCTAGTATACGAGCAGTACTTC | CASSESGGLVYEQYF
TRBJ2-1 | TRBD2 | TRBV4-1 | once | TGCGCCAGCAGCCCCAGACTAGCGGGACACGGGAGAGGTAGTAATGAGCAGTTCTTC | CASSPRLAGHGRGSNEQFF
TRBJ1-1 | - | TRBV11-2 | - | TGTGCCAGCAGCTTGTCTCGGGTCCCTGAAGCTTTCTTT | CASSLSRVPEAFF
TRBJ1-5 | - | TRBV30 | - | TGTGCCTGGAGTGTAAACAGCCTTAGCAATCAGCCCCAGCATTTT | CAWSVNSLSNQPQHF
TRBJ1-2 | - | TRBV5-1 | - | TGCGCCAGCAGCTTCTCGGAGGGCCTTTATGGCTACACCTTC | CASSFSEGLYGYTF
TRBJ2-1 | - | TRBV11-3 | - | TGTGCCAGCAGCCCTTCTGCCGGGGTAGGGGAGCAGTTCTTC | CASSPSAGVGEQFF
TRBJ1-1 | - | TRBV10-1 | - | TGCGCCAGCAGTTCGAACATGAACACTGAAGCTTTCTTT | CASSSNMNTEAFF
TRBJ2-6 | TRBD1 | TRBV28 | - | TGTGCCAGCACTCCGGGACAGGGGGCGCGAGGGGCCAACGTCCTGACTTTC | CASTPGQGARGANVLTF
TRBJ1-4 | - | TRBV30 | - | TGTGCCTGGAGTGGAGGATTGGGTACAGAAAAACTGTTTTTT | CAWSGGLGTEKLFF
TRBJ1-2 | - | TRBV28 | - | TGTGCCAGCAGTTTTTTTGAGCCCTATGGCTACACCTTC | CASSFFEPYGYTF
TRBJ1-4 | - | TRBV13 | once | TGTGCCAGCAGCTTAAATGGGGGGGAACACGAAAAACTGTTTTTT | CASSLNGGEHEKLFF
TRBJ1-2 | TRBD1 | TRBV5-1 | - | TGCGCCAGCAGCTTAGGGCAGGGGGAAGGCTACACCTTC | CASSLGQGEGYTF
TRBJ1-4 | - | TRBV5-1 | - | TGCGCCAGCAGCTTGGCCGCCACCGGTGGTCAAGGGGATGAAAAACTGTTTTTT | CASSLAATGGQGDEKLFF
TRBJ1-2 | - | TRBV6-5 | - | TGTGCCAGCAGTATCGGGGAAAACTATGGCTACACCTTC | CASSIGENYGYTF
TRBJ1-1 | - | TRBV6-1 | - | TGTGCCAGCAGTAGGGGGGGTTTGAACACTGAAGCTTTCTTT | CASSRGGLNTEAFF
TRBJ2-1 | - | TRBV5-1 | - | TGCGCCAGCAGCTTGGTTAAGTCAGGGGATTGGAATGAGCAGTTCTTC | CASSLVKSGDWNEQFF
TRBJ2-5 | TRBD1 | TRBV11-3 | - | TGTGCCAGCAGCACCTACCGGGACAGGGGGAAGGAGACCCAGTACTTC | CASSTYRDRGKETQYF
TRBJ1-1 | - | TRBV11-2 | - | TGTGCCAGCAGCTCCTGGACAGTCGGCGGGAACACTGAAGCTTTCTTT | CASSSWTVGGNTEAFF
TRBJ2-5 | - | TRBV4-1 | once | TGCGCCAGCAGCCAAGGGGGACTGAGGGTGGAGGAGACCCAGTACTTC | CASSQGGLRVEETQYF